The 29 T cell receptor beta chains given below trace back to one sample, sequenced in a study of T cell repertoires in cytomegalovirus infection. MiXCR, run by TCRdb on the reads, gives a single entry per CDR3 protein. The profile shows more than 650,000 distinct CDR3 sequences, 35% of them singletons. Sequencing input: PBMCs. The receptor source for this set is a human donor in good health (CMV status not recorded). Some clones in this sample may be carry-over from other donors' samples.

This chain joins TRBV3-1 and TRBJ2-1, with 11 nucleotides matching TRBD2. The ends lost 4 bases at V and 5 bases at J; junction bases unmatched: 7. The CDR3 extends over 16 amino acids. Germline V gene lookup returns CDR1 LGHDT and CDR2 YNNKEL (reference sequence). CDR3 loop: CASSRRSGRGHNEQFF. The CDR3 DNA reads as TGTGCCAGCAGCCGCCGTAGCGGGAGGGGTCACAATGAGCAGTTCTTC.

The chain combines TRBV6-6 with TRBJ2-7; unclear D gene. Trimming cost V 0 bases and J 3 bases, with 15 bases left between them. The CDR3 covers 16 residues. Germline assignment: CDR1 MNHNY and CDR2 SVGAGI (reference sequence). The CDR3 here is CASSYSPFPGLYEQYF. The CDR3 DNA reads TGTGCCAGCAGTTACTCCCCCTTTCCCGGGCTCTACGAGCAGTACTTC.

The table lists this clonotype with many counts. The chain carries TRBV7-9 and TRBJ2-7; 8 bases line up with TRBD2. The CDR3 runs 13 residues. Trimming at V came to 6 bases and at J to 3 bases, leaving 4 bases not matched to a gene. CDR1 is SEHNR, CDR2 FQNEAQ, per germline (reference sequence). CDR3 sequence reads: CASRSLAGYEQYF. CDR3 nucleotide sequence: TGTGCCAGCAGGTCTCTAGCGGGCTACGAGCAGTACTTC. Full variable domain (outside the CDR3, taken from reference TRBV7-9 and TRBJ2-7): DTGVSQNPRHKITKRGQNVTFRCDPISEHNRLYWYRQTLGQGPEFLTYFQNEAQLEKSRLLSDRFSAERPKGSFSTLEIQRTEQGDSAMYLCASRSLAGYEQYFGPGTRLTVT.

The chain is built from TRBV28 and TRBJ1-6; possibly TRBD1 for D (6 bases). V dropped 3 bases and J dropped 9 bases, with 12 bases sitting between them. Germline CDR1 is MDHEN and CDR2 is SYDVKM. This CDR3 region has 14 residues. The CDR3 here is CASSFAGVSSPLHF. The CDR3 nucleotides are TGTGCCAGCAGTTTCGCAGGGGTGAGTTCACCCCTCCACTTT.

The chain has TRBV20-1 and TRBJ2-1; TRBD2 matches 9 bases. Per germline, CDR1 DFQATT and CDR2 SNEGSKA (reference sequence). Losses at the gene ends were 3 bases for V and 5 bases for J; bases not matched to a gene: 5. The CDR3 extends over 14 amino acids. This CDR3 is CSASVRLADNEQFF. For the CDR3, the DNA is TGCAGTGCTAGTGTGCGACTAGCGGACAATGAGCAGTTCTTC.

This sequence joins TRBV5-1 and TRBJ1-1; D gene unclear. This CDR3 comprises 15 residues. Germline V CDR1 and CDR2: SGHRS, YFSETQ. Deletions cut 2 bases from V and 0 bases from J, with 11 bases between. CDR3 nucleotides: TGCGCCAGCAGCTTCAGTCAGAGCCTGAACACTGAAGCTTTCTTT. Translating gives CASSFSQSLNTEAFF.

This chain joins TRBV6-1 and TRBJ2-2; 9 bases fit TRBD2. Per germline, CDR1 MNHNS and CDR2 SASEGT. V lost 9 bases, J lost 7 bases, and 9 bases stayed unmatched. The CDR3 is 14 amino acids. In nucleotides, the CDR3 is TGTGCCAGTTCCGCGGGGGGGCGGGGCGGGGAGCTGTTTTTT. Amino acids: CASSAGGRGGELFF.

This sequence joins TRBV18 and TRBJ1-3; D unresolved. This CDR3 has 15 residues. V was pared by 2 bases and J by 4 bases, with 12 bases between. Germline V gene data show CDR1 as KGHSH and CDR2 as LQKENI. The CDR3 DNA sequence: TGTGCCAGCTCACCAGCGGGAACTACGGGAAACACCATATATTTT. Translated, it gives CASSPAGTTGNTIYF.

In this sample, this clonotype turned up many times. This rearrangement joins TRBV7-2 to TRBJ2-1; D perhaps matches TRBD2 (6 bases). The V gene's germline CDR1 is SGHTA and CDR2 FQGNSA. The CDR3 contains 14 residues. V was clipped by 7 bases and J by 9 bases, with 19 bases between them. CDR3 bases: TGTGCCAGCACCGTATCAACTAGCTCCACTGAGCAGTTCTTC. Translating it yields CASTVSTSSTEQFF.

There are a few counts of this clonotype. The chain has TRBV19 and TRBJ2-2; 13 nucleotides match TRBD2. J was trimmed by 0 bases and V by 8 bases; bases with no gene match: 9. Germline V CDR1 and CDR2: LNHDA, SQIVND (reference sequence). CDR3 length: 18 residues. The CDR3 DNA follows: TGTGCCAGTGACGGGACTAGCGGGATCTTGACGAACACCGGGGAGCTGTTTTTT. Its translation: CASDGTSGILTNTGELFF. Looking up the rest from reference TRBV19 and TRBJ2-2 gives the full variable domain: DGGITQSPKYLFRKEGQNVTLSCEQNLNHDAMYWYRQDPGQGLRLIYYSQIVNDFQKGDIAEGYSVSREKKESFPLTVTSAQKNPTAFYLCASDGTSGILTNTGELFFGEGSRLTVL.

This clonotype was seen only a few times. The chain joins TRBV28 to TRBJ1-2, with D possibly matching TRBD1 (5 bases). Germline V gene data show CDR1 as MDHEN and CDR2 as SYDVKM. V was trimmed by 4 bases and J by 6 bases, leaving 12 bases between them. The length of the CDR3 is 13 residues. The CDR3 DNA is TGTGCCAGCAGTTGGGACGGAGTTAATGGCTACACCTTC. The encoded protein is CASSWDGVNGYTF.

The J gene is TRBJ2-2, the V gene TRBV25-1; no clear D. The length of the CDR3 is 14 residues. In germline, CDR1 is MGHDK, CDR2 SYGVNS. Trimming pared 6 bases from V and 3 bases from J, leaving 11 bases between. CDR3 DNA sequence: TGTGCCAGCAGCGAGTGGAGTCACACCGGGGAGCTGTTTTTT. Residues: CASSEWSHTGELFF.

This rearrangement joins TRBV11-2 to TRBJ1-1; tentative D call: TRBD1 (6 bases). Trimming stripped 5 bases from V and 12 bases from J, with 16 bases between. This CDR3 is 12 amino acids long. Germline V gene sequence: CDR1 SGHAT, CDR2 FQNNGV. DNA for the CDR3: TGTGCCAGCAGCGTCGGTTTGGACAGAACTTTCTTT. It codes for CASSVGLDRTFF.

This chain connects TRBV19 to TRBJ1-5; D not resolved. The germline V gene encodes CDR1 LNHDA and CDR2 SQIVND (reference sequence). The CDR3 has 13 amino acids. Trimming left V 6 bases short and J 7 bases short, with 13 bases between. The CDR3 sequence is CASSKELKQPQHF. CDR3 DNA sequence: TGTGCCAGTAGCAAGGAGCTTAAACAGCCCCAGCATTTT.

This clonotype came up a few times. The rearrangement links TRBV28 to TRBJ1-5; D remains ambiguous. CDR1 and CDR2 (germline): MDHEN, SYDVKM. Trimming left V 1 base short and J 4 bases short, with 8 bases between. The CDR3 runs to 14 residues. In DNA form, the CDR3 reads TGTGCCAGCAGTTTATTCCAGTGGAATCAGCCCCAGCATTTT. As protein: CASSLFQWNQPQHF.

This clonotype was picked up a small number of times. The chain carries TRBV6-1 and TRBJ2-5, with 7 bases lining up with TRBD2. CDR3 length equals 18 residues. V lost 5 bases, J lost 5 bases, and 20 bases stayed unmatched. Germline lookup yields CDR1 MNHNS and CDR2 SASEGT. The CDR3 here is CASSRAGPGAGIAETQYF. The CDR3 DNA is TGTGCCAGCAGTAGAGCGGGACCCGGGGCGGGGATCGCTGAGACCCAGTACTTC.

At least ten counts were recorded for this clonotype. The J gene is TRBJ1-2, the V gene TRBV7-2; D is possibly TRBD1 (5 bases). CDR1 is SGHTA and CDR2 is FQGNSA in the germline V gene. The V and J ends lost 0 bases and 4 bases respectively, with 9 bases between them. CDR3 length: 14 amino acids. The CDR3 spells CASSLAQGLYGYTF. Here the CDR3 DNA reads TGTGCCAGCAGCTTAGCGCAGGGCCTCTATGGCTACACCTTC.

The chain combines TRBV25-1 with TRBJ1-3; D remains unclear. V lost 6 bases, J lost 4 bases, and 10 bases lay in between. The CDR3 contains 13 residues. Germline V CDR1 and CDR2: MGHDK, SYGVNS. In DNA, the CDR3 is TGTGCCAGCAGGAATCGTAGAGGAAACACCATATATTTT. It codes for CASRNRRGNTIYF.

In DNA, the CDR3 is TGCAGTGCTAGAGCTCCAGGAAAGAATCAGCCCCAGCATTTT. It is translated as CSARAPGKNQPQHF. The chain has TRBV20-1 and TRBJ1-5; no clear D gene. The CDR3 has 14 residues. The V end lost 1 base, the J end lost 4 bases, and 11 bases lay between the germline ends. Germline assignment: CDR1 DFQATT and CDR2 SNEGSKA (reference sequence).

This chain connects TRBV19 to TRBJ1-5; possibly TRBD1 for D (5 bases). CDR3 length equals 16 residues. Trimming left V 9 bases short and J 5 bases short, with 23 bases between. Germline V lookup: CDR1 LNHDA, CDR2 SQIVND (reference sequence). The CDR3, as DNA: TGTGCCAGCACCCACCCGTGGCAGGGCGTGGATCAGCCCCAGCATTTT. It yields the protein CASTHPWQGVDQPQHF.

The chain is built from TRBV5-6 and TRBJ1-3, with a possible D match to TRBD1 (5 bases). The V end lost 1 base, the J end lost 0 bases, and 11 bases lay between the germline ends. The CDR3 has 16 amino acids. Germline loops: CDR1 SGHDT, CDR2 YYEEEE. The CDR3 sequence is CASSLYRTLSGNTIYF. The CDR3 nucleotides are TGTGCCAGCAGCTTGTACAGGACTCTCTCTGGAAACACCATATATTTT.

This clonotype was picked up many times. The genes are TRBV7-2 and TRBJ1-5, with 7 bases matching TRBD1. The CDR3 is 16 residues long. The V segment lost 5 bases and the J segment 0 bases; nucleotides outside the gene matches: 7. Germline assignment: CDR1 SGHTA and CDR2 FQGNSA. The CDR3 loop reads CASSARYRGSNQPQHF. The DNA of the CDR3 is TGTGCCAGCAGCGCCCGGTACAGGGGTAGCAATCAGCCCCAGCATTTT.

J is TRBJ2-3 and V is TRBV5-1; 11 nucleotides align to TRBD2. Germline CDR1 SGHRS, CDR2 YFSETQ. The CDR3 is made up of 17 amino acids. The V gene end was trimmed by 0 bases and the J gene end by 0 bases; junction bases not matched to a gene: 3. CDR3 residues: CASSLATSGVSTDTQYF. The CDR3 DNA sequence: TGCGCCAGCAGCTTGGCGACTAGCGGGGTTAGCACAGATACGCAGTATTTT. The whole variable domain, remainder taken from reference TRBV5-1 and TRBJ2-3, is KAGVTQTPRYLIKTRGQQVTLSCSPISGHRSVSWYQQTPGQGLQFLFEYFSETQRNKGNFPGRFSGRQFSNSRSEMNVSTLELGDSALYLCASSLATSGVSTDTQYFGPGTRLTVL.

This clonotype was seen ten or more times. The J gene is TRBJ2-2, the V gene TRBV27, with D unresolved. Trimming removed 2 bases from V and 4 bases from J, with 14 bases in between. CDR1 and CDR2 from the germline V gene are MNHEY and SMNVEV (reference sequence). The CDR3 loop spans 16 amino acids. CDR3 in amino acids: CASSLGLGQVTGELFF. The CDR3 DNA reads as TGTGCCAGCAGTTTAGGGTTGGGTCAAGTCACCGGGGAGCTGTTTTTT.

This clonotype was seen repeatedly, ten times or more. V and J are TRBV7-2 and TRBJ2-4, with D perhaps TRBD2 (5 bases). Germline lookup yields CDR1 SGHTA and CDR2 FQGNSA. The CDR3 is made up of 15 amino acids. V was cut by 8 bases and J by 3 bases, with 17 bases left in between. Here the CDR3 DNA reads TGTGCCAGCCGGACCTGGAGGCTATTCAAAAACATTCAGTACTTC. Translated, it gives CASRTWRLFKNIQYF.

The gene calls are TRBV6-2 or TRBV6-3 and TRBJ1-3; D call uncertain. The CDR3 runs 16 residues. In germline, CDR1 is MNHEY, CDR2 SVGEGT. Trimming stripped 6 bases from V and 2 bases from J, with 17 bases between. The CDR3 DNA sequence: TGTGCCAGCAGGAGGGCCGCTGGAGCGGCTGGAAACACCATATATTTT. Translation gives CASRRAAGAAGNTIYF.

The rearrangement links TRBV5-4 to TRBJ2-1, with TRBD2 identical over 10 bases. Germline V lookup: CDR1 SGHNT, CDR2 YYREEE (reference sequence). Trimming removed 3 bases from V and 4 bases from J; junction bases left unmatched: 4. The CDR3 is 15 residues long. The CDR3 DNA reads as TGTGCCAGCAGCTGGGCTAGCGGGGGATACAATGAGCAGTTCTTC. This encodes CASSWASGGYNEQFF.

This clonotype was recorded a few times. The J gene is TRBJ2-3, the V gene TRBV6-5; 9 bases match TRBD2. Trimming removed 6 bases from V and 6 bases from J; junction bases left unmatched: 7. Germline CDR1 and CDR2: MNHEY and SVGAGI. The CDR3 runs to 14 residues. Here the CDR3 reads CASSRSGSGDTQYF. CDR3 DNA: TGTGCCAGCAGCCGTAGCGGGAGTGGTGATACGCAGTATTTT.

This chain connects TRBV18 to TRBJ2-5; TRBD2 agrees at 10 bases. This CDR3 is 14 amino acids long. Per germline, CDR1 KGHSH and CDR2 LQKENI. After removal of 6 bases from V and 5 bases from J, the junction contained 6 bases not matched to a gene. The CDR3 loop is CASSASGSRETQYF. DNA of the CDR3: TGTGCCAGCTCCGCTAGCGGGAGTCGGGAGACCCAGTACTTC.